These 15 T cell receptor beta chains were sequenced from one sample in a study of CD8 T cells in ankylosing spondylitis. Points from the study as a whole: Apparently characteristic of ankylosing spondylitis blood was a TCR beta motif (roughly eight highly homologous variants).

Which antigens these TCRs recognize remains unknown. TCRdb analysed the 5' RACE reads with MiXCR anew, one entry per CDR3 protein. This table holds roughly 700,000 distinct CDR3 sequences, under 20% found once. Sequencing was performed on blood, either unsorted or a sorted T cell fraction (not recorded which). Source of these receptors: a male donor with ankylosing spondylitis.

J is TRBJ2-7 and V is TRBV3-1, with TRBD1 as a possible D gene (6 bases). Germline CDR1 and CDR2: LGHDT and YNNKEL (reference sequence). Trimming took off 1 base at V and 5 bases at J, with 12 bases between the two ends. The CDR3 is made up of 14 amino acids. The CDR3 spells CASSQGTGWNEQYF. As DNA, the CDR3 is TGTGCCAGCAGCCAAGGAACAGGGTGGAACGAGCAGTACTTC.

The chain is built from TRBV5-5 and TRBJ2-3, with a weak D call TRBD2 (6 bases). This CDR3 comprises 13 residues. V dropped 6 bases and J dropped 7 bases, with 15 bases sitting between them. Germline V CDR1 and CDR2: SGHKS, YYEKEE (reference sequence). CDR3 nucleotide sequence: TGTGCCAGCACCCTGGAGGGGCTTAATACGCAGTATTTT. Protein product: CASTLEGLNTQYF.

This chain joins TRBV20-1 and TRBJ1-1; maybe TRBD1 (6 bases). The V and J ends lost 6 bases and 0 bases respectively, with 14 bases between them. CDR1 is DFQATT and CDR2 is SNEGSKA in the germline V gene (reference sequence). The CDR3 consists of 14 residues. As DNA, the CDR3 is TGCAGTGCGAGCCAGGGGAATATGAACACTGAAGCTTTCTTT. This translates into CSASQGNMNTEAFF.

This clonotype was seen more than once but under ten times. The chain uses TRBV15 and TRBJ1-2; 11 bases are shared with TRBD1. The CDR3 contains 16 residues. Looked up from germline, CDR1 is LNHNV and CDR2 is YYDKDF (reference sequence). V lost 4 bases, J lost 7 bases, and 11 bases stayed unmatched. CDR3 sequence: CATSKRTGTGGFGYTF. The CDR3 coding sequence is TGTGCCACCAGCAAAAGAACCGGGACAGGGGGTTTTGGCTACACCTTC.

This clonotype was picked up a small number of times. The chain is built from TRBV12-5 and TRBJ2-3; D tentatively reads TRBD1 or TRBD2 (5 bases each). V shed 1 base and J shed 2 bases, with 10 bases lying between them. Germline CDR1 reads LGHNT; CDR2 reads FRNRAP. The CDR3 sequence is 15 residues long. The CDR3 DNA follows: TGTGCTAGTGGTTTGGCCGGGACGATCACAGATACGCAGTATTTT. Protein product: CASGLAGTITDTQYF.

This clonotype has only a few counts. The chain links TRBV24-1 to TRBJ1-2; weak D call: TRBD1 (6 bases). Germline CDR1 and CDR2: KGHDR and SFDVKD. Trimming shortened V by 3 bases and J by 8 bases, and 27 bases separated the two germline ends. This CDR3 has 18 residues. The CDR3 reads CATSDATGGLVGRGGYTF. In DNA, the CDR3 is TGTGCCACCAGTGATGCGACCGGGGGGCTAGTCGGAAGAGGAGGCTACACCTTC.

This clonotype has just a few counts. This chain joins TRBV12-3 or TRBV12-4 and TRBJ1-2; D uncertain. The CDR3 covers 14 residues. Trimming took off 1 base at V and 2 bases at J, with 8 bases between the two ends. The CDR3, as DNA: TGTGCCAGCAGTTTAGGGCTCAGCAACTATGGCTACACCTTC. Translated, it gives CASSLGLSNYGYTF.

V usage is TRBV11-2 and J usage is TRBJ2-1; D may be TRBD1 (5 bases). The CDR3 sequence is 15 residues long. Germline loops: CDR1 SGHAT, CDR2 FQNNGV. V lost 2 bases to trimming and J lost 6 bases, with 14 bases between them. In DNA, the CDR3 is TGTGCCAGCAGCTTAATATCAGGGTTGGGCAATGAGCAGTTCTTC. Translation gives CASSLISGLGNEQFF.

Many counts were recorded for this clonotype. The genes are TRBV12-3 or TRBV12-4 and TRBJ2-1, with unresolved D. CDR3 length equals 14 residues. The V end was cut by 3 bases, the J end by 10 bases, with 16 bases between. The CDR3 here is CASSFLRYPTEQFF. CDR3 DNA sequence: TGTGCCAGCAGTTTCTTGAGATACCCGACGGAGCAGTTCTTC.

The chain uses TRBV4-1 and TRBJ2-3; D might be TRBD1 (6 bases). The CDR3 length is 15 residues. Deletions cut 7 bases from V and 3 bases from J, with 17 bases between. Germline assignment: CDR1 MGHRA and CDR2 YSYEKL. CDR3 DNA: TGCGCCAGCACCCCAGGAGGCAGGGGTACAGATACGCAGTATTTT. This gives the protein CASTPGGRGTDTQYF.

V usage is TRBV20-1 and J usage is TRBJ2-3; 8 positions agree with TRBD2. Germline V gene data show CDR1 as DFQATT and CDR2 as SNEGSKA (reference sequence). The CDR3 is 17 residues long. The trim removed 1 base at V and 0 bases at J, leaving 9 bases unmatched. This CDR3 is CSARGGLGAGSTDTQYF. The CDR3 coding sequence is TGCAGTGCTAGAGGGGGACTAGGAGCGGGTAGCACAGATACGCAGTATTTT.

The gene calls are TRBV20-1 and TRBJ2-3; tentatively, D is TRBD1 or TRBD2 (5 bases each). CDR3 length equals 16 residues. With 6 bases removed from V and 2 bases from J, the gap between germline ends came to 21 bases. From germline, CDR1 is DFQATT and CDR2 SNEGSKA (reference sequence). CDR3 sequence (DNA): TGCAGTGCCGTGGGTGGGACGCAAGGCACCACAGATACGCAGTATTTT. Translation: CSAVGGTQGTTDTQYF.

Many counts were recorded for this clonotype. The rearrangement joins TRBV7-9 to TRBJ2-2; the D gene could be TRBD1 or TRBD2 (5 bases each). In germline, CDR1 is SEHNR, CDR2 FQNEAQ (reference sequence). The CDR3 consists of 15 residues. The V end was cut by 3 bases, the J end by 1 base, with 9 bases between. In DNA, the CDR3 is TGTGCCAGCAGCTTTTCGGGGCGGAACACCGGGGAGCTGTTTTTT. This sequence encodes CASSFSGRNTGELFF.

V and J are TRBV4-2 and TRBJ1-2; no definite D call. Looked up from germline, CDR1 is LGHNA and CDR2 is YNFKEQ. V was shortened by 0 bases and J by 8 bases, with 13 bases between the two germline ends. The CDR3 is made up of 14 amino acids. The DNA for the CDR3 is TGTGCCAGCAGCCAAGAGGTTGGGGTGGAGGGCTACACCTTC. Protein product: CASSQEVGVEGYTF.

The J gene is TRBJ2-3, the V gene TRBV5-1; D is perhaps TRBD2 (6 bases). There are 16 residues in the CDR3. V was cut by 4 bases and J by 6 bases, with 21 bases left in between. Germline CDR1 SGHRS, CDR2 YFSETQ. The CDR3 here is CASSPGLLVPSDTQYF. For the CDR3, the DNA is TGCGCCAGCAGCCCGGGACTGCTGGTACCATCGGATACGCAGTATTTT.